The 3 T cell receptor beta chains below come from one sample, sequenced in a study of blood T cell repertoires in COVID-19. Assay: immunoSEQ multiplex PCR; the TCRdb copy retains only in-frame clones and omits some. Among about 250,000 clones, approximately 84% were seen once, and the ten largest hold 3.4%. Source material: PBMCs or T cells enriched from blood (not recorded which). These receptors originate from a man in his fifties or sixties who had recovered from COVID-19.

The chain has TRBV5-1 and TRBJ2-1; 13 bases align to TRBD2. CDR3 size: 18 residues. The V gene's germline CDR1 is SGHRS and CDR2 YFSETQ. J lost 9 bases, V lost 0 bases, and 12 bases had no gene match. DNA of the CDR3: TGCGCCAGCAGCTTGGAACCCTGGACTAGCGGGAGAGATGGTGAGCAGTTCTTC. Translation: CASSLEPWTSGRDGEQFF.

The chain recombines TRBV12-3 or TRBV12-4 with TRBJ1-6; no firm D call. This CDR3 is built from 13 residues. V lost 6 bases, J lost 10 bases, and 13 bases lay in between. CDR3 amino acids: CASRRIINSPLHF. DNA of the CDR3: TGTGCCAGCAGGAGGATAATCAACTCACCCCTCCACTTT.

This clone was counted a few times. The V gene is TRBV3-1 (or the pseudogene TRBV3-2), the J gene TRBJ1-3; D uncertain. This CDR3 spans 13 amino acids. V lost 1 base and J lost 6, with 7 bases in between. The V gene's germline CDR1 is LGHDT and CDR2 YNNKEL (reference sequence). The CDR3 is CASSQGLTNTIYF. CDR3 bases: TGTGCCAGCAGCCAAGGTCTAACAAACACCATATATTTT.